The subject of this entry is one TCR beta chain. Germline CDR1 GTSNPN, CDR2 SVGIG (reference sequence). CDR3 length equals 15 residues. Between the trimmed V and J ends, which lost 4 bases and 0 bases, there was a span of 15 bases. The sample is drawn from a study of T cell responses to AZD1222 COVID-19 vaccine. Data came from immunoSEQ multiplex PCR; TCRdb stores just in-frame clones and leaves some out. The data hold approximately 60,000 clones, with approximately 85% observed a single time. The sequence was collected from an adult in good health. The sequences come from peripheral blood, collected on day 0 of MenACWY control vaccination. This chain links TRBV30 with TRBJ1-1, with D possibly TRBD1 on 5 matching bases. The CDR3 DNA follows: TGTGCCTGGACCAGGGTTCTCCTAATGAACACTGAAGCTTTCTTT. This sequence encodes CAWTRVLLMNTEAFF.